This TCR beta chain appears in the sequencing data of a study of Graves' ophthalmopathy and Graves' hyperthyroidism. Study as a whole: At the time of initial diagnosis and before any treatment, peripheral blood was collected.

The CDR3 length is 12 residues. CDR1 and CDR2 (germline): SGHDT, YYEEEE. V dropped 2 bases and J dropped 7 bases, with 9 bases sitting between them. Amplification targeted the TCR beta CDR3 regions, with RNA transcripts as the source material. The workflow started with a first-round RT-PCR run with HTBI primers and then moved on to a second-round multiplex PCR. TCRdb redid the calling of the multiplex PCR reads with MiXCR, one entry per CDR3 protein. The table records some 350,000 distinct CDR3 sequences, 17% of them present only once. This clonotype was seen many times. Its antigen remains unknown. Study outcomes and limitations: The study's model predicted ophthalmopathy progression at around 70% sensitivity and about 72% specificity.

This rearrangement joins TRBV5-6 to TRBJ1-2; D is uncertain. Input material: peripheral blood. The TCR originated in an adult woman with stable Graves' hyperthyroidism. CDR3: CASSFLGFGYTF. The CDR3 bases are TGTGCCAGCAGCTTCCTGGGCTTTGGCTACACCTTC.